This TCR beta chain was sequenced for a study of shared clonotypes between healthy human individuals. The V segment lost 4 bases and the J segment 0 bases; nucleotides outside the gene matches: 9. Germline CDR1 and CDR2: SGHRS and YFSETQ. The CDR3 runs to 18 residues. Here immunoSEQ multiplex PCR was the method, and the copy in TCRdb shows in-frame clones only, minus some. Found here are around 1.1 million clones, around three quarters of them singletons; the top ten hold 0.5% to 0.65%. The chain carries TRBV5-1 and TRBJ2-1; 11 bases map to TRBD2. The source material was memory CD4+ T cells from PBMCs. Subset denoted: CD45RA-negative fraction. The TCR originated in a man between 18 and 35 years old in good health. Some clones in this sample may be carry-over from other donors' samples. The CDR3 loop reads CASSVGLAGRSSYNEQFF. The CDR3 nucleotides are TGCGCCAGCAGCGTCGGACTAGCGGGCCGGAGCTCCTACAATGAGCAGTTCTTC.